The clone carrying this T cell receptor beta chain was counted only a few times. This entry is derived from a study of regulatory T cells in long-lasting Graves disease. Stated time point: newly diagnosed GD, antithyroid drugs for less than 3 months. The TCR library was made from RNA extracted from PBMCs. V was clipped by 0 bases and J by 3 bases, with 10 bases between them. The CDR3 covers 15 residues. Germline V gives CDR1 SGHRS, CDR2 YFSETQ. Combining iRepertoire HTBI primers with Arm-PCR of CDR3 regions, the authors built TCR beta libraries. Each CDR3 protein gets one entry after TCRdb re-called the multiplex PCR reads with MiXCR. The sample consists of roughly 500,000 distinct CDR3 sequences, roughly 15% of them appearing once. The data were also submitted as part of a second study, on T cells in Graves' hyperthyroidism and ophthalmopathy.

The rearrangement uses TRBV5-1 and TRBJ1-5; D uncertain. Sample: peripheral blood mononuclear cells (PBMCs), taken at new diagnosis, from a patient treated with antithyroid drugs. The sequence was collected from a woman aged 45-60 years with Graves disease. The CDR3 spells CASSLDTTHNQPQHF. CDR3 nucleotides: TGCGCCAGCAGCTTGGACACCACTCACAATCAGCCCCAGCATTTT.